Below, 3 T cell receptor beta chains from the same sample are listed, as sequenced in a study of preoperative IRX-2 immunotherapy in early breast cancer. Some clones are missing from TCRdb's copy, which holds only in-frame ones; the method was immunoSEQ multiplex PCR. The data hold tens of thousands of clones, with around 83% observed a single time. Sample treatment: preoperative locoregional IRX-2 cytokine immunotherapy. Here the sequenced sample was lymph node tissue, taken from a patient treated with IRX-2 immunotherapy. These TCRs come from a human donor with breast cancer.

The V and J genes are TRBV5-1 and TRBJ2-7; 10 bases are shared with TRBD1. The CDR3 is 16 residues long. The V gene end was trimmed by 4 bases and the J gene end by 2 bases; junction bases not matched to a gene: 9. The germline V gene has CDR1 SGHRS and CDR2 YFSETQ. CDR3 coding DNA: TGCGCCAGCAGCCAAGACTCCGGACAGGGGGCCTACGAGCAGTACTTC. It codes for CASSQDSGQGAYEQYF.

This clone was recorded a few times. This chain uses TRBV18 with TRBJ2-2, with 8 bases lining up with TRBD1. Germline loops: CDR1 KGHSH, CDR2 LQKENI. Trimming removed 6 bases from V and 6 bases from J; junction bases left unmatched: 6. The CDR3 has 14 residues. In DNA, the CDR3 is TGTGCCAGCTCCACGAAACAGGGGGCCGGGGAGCTGTTTTTT. Translation gives CASSTKQGAGELFF.

The CDR3 region is CASSPLTGSNYGYTF. The DNA for the CDR3 is TGTGCCAGCTCACCACTCACAGGGTCTAACTATGGCTACACCTTC. V usage is TRBV18 and J usage is TRBJ1-2, with D maybe TRBD1 (6 bases). Germline assignment: CDR1 KGHSH and CDR2 LQKENI. Between the trimmed V and J ends, which lost 1 base and 0 bases, there was a span of 9 bases. This CDR3 contains 15 residues.